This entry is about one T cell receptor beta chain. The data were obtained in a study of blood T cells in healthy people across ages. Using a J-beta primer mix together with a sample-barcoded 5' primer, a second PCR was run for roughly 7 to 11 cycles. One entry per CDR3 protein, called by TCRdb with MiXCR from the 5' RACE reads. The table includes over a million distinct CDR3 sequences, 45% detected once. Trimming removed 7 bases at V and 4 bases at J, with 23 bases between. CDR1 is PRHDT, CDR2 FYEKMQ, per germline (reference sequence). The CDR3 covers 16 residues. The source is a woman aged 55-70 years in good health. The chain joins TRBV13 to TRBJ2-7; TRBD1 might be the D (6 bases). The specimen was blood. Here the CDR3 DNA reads TGTGCCAGCACGCGACGGGCAGGGGCCACGAAGTACGAGCAGTACTTC. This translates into CASTRRAGATKYEQYF.